This TCR beta chain is drawn from a study of cytomegalovirus exposure and HLA in healthy donors. Study-level background: An early release of data contained approximately 85 million unique TCRs, which came from HLA-typed donors.

Turning to this clone: No antigen is known for it.

Researchers ran the PCR with 60 Vbeta and 13 Jbeta primers. Profiling relied on immunoSEQ multiplex PCR, and the TCRdb table lists in-frame clones only, not all of them. The data contain some 120,000 clones, roughly 63% of them singletons. The CDR3 is made up of 15 amino acids. The germline V gene encodes CDR1 SGHTA and CDR2 FQGTGA. The J segment lost 9 bases and the V segment lost 5 bases, leaving 13 bases of the junction unmatched. Study conclusions and caveats: Exclusion applied to some V segments, including TRBV6-2 and TRBV6-3, as they were indistinguishable. The sole available immune exposure information was CMV serostatus.

The chain carries TRBV7-3 and TRBJ2-3, with 8 bases fitting TRBD2. This receptor was obtained from a man aged 25-40 years in good health and CMV-seropositive. The sample comprised PBMCs. CDR3 sequence reads: CASSPYSGDTLTQYF. Here the CDR3 DNA reads TGTGCCAGCAGCCCCTATAGCGGGGATACCCTAACGCAGTATTTT.